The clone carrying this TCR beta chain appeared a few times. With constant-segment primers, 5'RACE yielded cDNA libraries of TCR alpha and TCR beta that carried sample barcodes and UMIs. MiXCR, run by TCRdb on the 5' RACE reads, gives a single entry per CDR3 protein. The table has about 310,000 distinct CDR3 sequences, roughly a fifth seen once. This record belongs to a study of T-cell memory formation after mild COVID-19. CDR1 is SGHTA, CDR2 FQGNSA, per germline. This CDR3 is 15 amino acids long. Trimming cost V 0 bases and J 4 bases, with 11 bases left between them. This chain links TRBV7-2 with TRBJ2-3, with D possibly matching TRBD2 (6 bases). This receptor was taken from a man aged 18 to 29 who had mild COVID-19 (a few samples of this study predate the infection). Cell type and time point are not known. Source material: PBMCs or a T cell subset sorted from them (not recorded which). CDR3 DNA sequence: TGTGCCAGCAGCTTAGCGTGGAGGGGACCAGATACGCAGTATTTT. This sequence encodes CASSLAWRGPDTQYF.